The rows below give T cell receptor beta chains drawn from one sample of a study of blood T cell repertoires in COVID-19. Repertoires were generated with immunoSEQ multiplex PCR, while TCRdb's copy carries only in-frame clones and drops some. This table has around 67,000 clones, about four fifths appearing once. The sample consisted of peripheral blood. Every receptor here comes from a man aged 65 to 79 with acute or convalescent COVID-19. The CDR3 runs from the conserved cysteine through the conserved F or W. The D gene is left open where the match is weak. Only part of the rows carry a size: once, few, many, or a class if the clone is expanded.

d_call: -; j_call: TRBJ2-1; clone_size: -; v_call: TRBV7-9; cdr3_nt: TGTGCCAGCAGCTTAGTGCGAGGGCATGAGCAGTTCTTC; cdr3_aa: CASSLVRGHEQFF
d_call: -; j_call: TRBJ2-2; clone_size: -; v_call: TRBV6-5; cdr3_nt: TGTGCCAGCAGCTATCTTGGCACCGGGGAGCTGTTTTTT; cdr3_aa: CASSYLGTGELFF
d_call: TRBD1; j_call: TRBJ1-3; clone_size: -; v_call: TRBV5-6; cdr3_nt: TGTGCCAGCAGCTCCCAGCAGGGGGGAAGAAACACCATATATTTT; cdr3_aa: CASSSQQGGRNTIYF
d_call: TRBD1; j_call: TRBJ1-1; clone_size: -; v_call: TRBV18; cdr3_nt: TGTGCCAGCTCACCTAACAGGGGGCGCGGGGGGTACACTGAAGCTTTCTTT; cdr3_aa: CASSPNRGRGGYTEAFF
d_call: TRBD2; j_call: TRBJ2-5; clone_size: -; v_call: TRBV5-6; cdr3_nt: TGTGCCAGCAGCCCGCCGGGACTAGCGCCTAAAGAGACCCAGTACTTC; cdr3_aa: CASSPPGLAPKETQYF
d_call: -; j_call: TRBJ1-3; clone_size: -; v_call: TRBV29-1; cdr3_nt: TGCAGCGCAATACAGGGTGGTGGAAACACCATATATTTT; cdr3_aa: CSAIQGGGNTIYF
d_call: TRBD1; j_call: TRBJ1-1; clone_size: -; v_call: TRBV29-1; cdr3_nt: TGCAGCGTTGGATCTGGGGACAGCACTGAAGCTTTCTTT; cdr3_aa: CSVGSGDSTEAFF
d_call: -; j_call: TRBJ2-7; clone_size: few; v_call: TRBV30; cdr3_nt: TGTGCCTGGAAACAGGGAACCTACGAGCAGTACTTC; cdr3_aa: CAWKQGTYEQYF
d_call: TRBD2; j_call: TRBJ2-1; clone_size: -; v_call: TRBV5-1; cdr3_nt: TGCGCCAGCAGCTTGGGGACTAGCGGCTACAATGAGCAGTTCTTC; cdr3_aa: CASSLGTSGYNEQFF
d_call: -; j_call: TRBJ2-6; clone_size: -; v_call: TRBV28; cdr3_nt: TGTGCCAGCACCACCCCCCGGGACACTAACTCTGGGGCCAACGTCCTGACTTTC; cdr3_aa: CASTTPRDTNSGANVLTF
d_call: TRBD2; j_call: TRBJ2-3; clone_size: -; v_call: TRBV13; cdr3_nt: TGTGCCAGCAGCGGAAGCGGGAGTAAGACAGATACGCAGTATTTT; cdr3_aa: CASSGSGSKTDTQYF
d_call: -; j_call: TRBJ2-2; clone_size: -; v_call: TRBV2; cdr3_nt: TGTGCCAGCAGTGAAGAGGTAGCGCCTAGGACCGGGGAGCTGTTTTTT; cdr3_aa: CASSEEVAPRTGELFF
d_call: TRBD1; j_call: TRBJ1-1; clone_size: -; v_call: TRBV7-9; cdr3_nt: TGTGCCAGCAGCTCACCGGGACAGTACATGAACACTGAAGCTTTCTTT; cdr3_aa: CASSSPGQYMNTEAFF
d_call: TRBD2; j_call: TRBJ2-1; clone_size: -; v_call: TRBV27; cdr3_nt: TGTGCCAGCAGTACGAAGCGGGGAACCGTCTCCTACAATGAGCAGTTCTTC; cdr3_aa: CASSTKRGTVSYNEQFF
d_call: -; j_call: TRBJ2-7; clone_size: -; v_call: TRBV5-4; cdr3_nt: TGTGCCAGCAGCTCCGGGGACTCCTACGAGCAGTACTTC; cdr3_aa: CASSSGDSYEQYF
d_call: -; j_call: TRBJ2-7; clone_size: -; v_call: TRBV3-1/TRBV3-2; cdr3_nt: TGTGCCAGCAGCCACCTTGACACATCCTACGAGCAGTACTTC; cdr3_aa: CASSHLDTSYEQYF
d_call: TRBD2; j_call: TRBJ2-2; clone_size: -; v_call: TRBV7-6; cdr3_nt: TGTGCCAGCAGCCTCGGGACTAGCGGGGGGGCCGCGACCGGGGAGCTGTTTTTT; cdr3_aa: CASSLGTSGGAATGELFF
d_call: -; j_call: TRBJ1-1; clone_size: -; v_call: TRBV27; cdr3_nt: TGTGCCAGCAGTCCCCTCCGGGATCGGAACACTGAAGCTTTCTTT; cdr3_aa: CASSPLRDRNTEAFF
d_call: TRBD2; j_call: TRBJ2-7; clone_size: -; v_call: TRBV28; cdr3_nt: TGTGCCAGCAGTTTATCTGGGCTAGCGGGGAAATACGAGCAGTACTTC; cdr3_aa: CASSLSGLAGKYEQYF
d_call: TRBD1; j_call: TRBJ1-6; clone_size: -; v_call: TRBV19; cdr3_nt: TGTGCCAGTAGTATCTCGACAGGGGGCCTTAATTCACCCCTCCACTTT; cdr3_aa: CASSISTGGLNSPLHF
d_call: TRBD2; j_call: TRBJ2-1; clone_size: -; v_call: TRBV27; cdr3_nt: TGTGCCAGCACCCCTCGGGTAGCGGGACGGAATGAGCAGTTCTTC; cdr3_aa: CASTPRVAGRNEQFF
d_call: -; j_call: TRBJ1-2; clone_size: -; v_call: TRBV6-1; cdr3_nt: TGTGCCAGCAGTGATACAGACTATGGCTACACCTTC; cdr3_aa: CASSDTDYGYTF
d_call: -; j_call: TRBJ2-7; clone_size: -; v_call: TRBV5-6; cdr3_nt: TGTGCCAGCAGCTTGGGCACCCGAGGACTGAAGCAGTACTTC; cdr3_aa: CASSLGTRGLKQYF
d_call: TRBD1; j_call: TRBJ1-2; clone_size: -; v_call: TRBV12-3/TRBV12-4; cdr3_nt: TGTGCCAGCAGTTTACAGGGGGCTAGAGGCTACACCTTC; cdr3_aa: CASSLQGARGYTF
d_call: -; j_call: TRBJ2-5; clone_size: -; v_call: TRBV15; cdr3_nt: TGTGCCACCAGCAGCCACAGGGTGCAAGAGACCCAGTACTTC; cdr3_aa: CATSSHRVQETQYF
d_call: -; j_call: TRBJ2-1; clone_size: -; v_call: TRBV3-1/TRBV3-2; cdr3_nt: TGTGCCAGCAGCCGCCCCGGGGATACCTACAATGAGCAGTTCTTC; cdr3_aa: CASSRPGDTYNEQFF
d_call: TRBD2; j_call: TRBJ2-2; clone_size: few; v_call: TRBV3-1/TRBV3-2; cdr3_nt: TGTGCCAGCAGCCAAGATAGACGGACTAGCGGGAGGCGGGGCGGGGAGCTGTTTTTT; cdr3_aa: CASSQDRRTSGRRGGELFF
d_call: TRBD2; j_call: TRBJ2-1; clone_size: -; v_call: TRBV29-1; cdr3_nt: TGCAGCGTTGAATTGCGGGAGGGCTCCTACAATGAGCAGTTCTTC; cdr3_aa: CSVELREGSYNEQFF
d_call: TRBD2; j_call: TRBJ2-1; clone_size: -; v_call: TRBV10-3; cdr3_nt: TGTGCCGTACGCCCCAATCGGGGGGGCAGAGATGAGCAGTTCTTC; cdr3_aa: CAVRPNRGGRDEQFF
d_call: -; j_call: TRBJ1-2; clone_size: -; v_call: TRBV19; cdr3_nt: TGTGCCAGTAGTATCCCTTGGACAGACTATGGCTACACCTTC; cdr3_aa: CASSIPWTDYGYTF
d_call: -; j_call: TRBJ1-5; clone_size: -; v_call: TRBV2; cdr3_nt: TGTGCCAGCACCCCCGGGGGAGATCAGCCCCAGCATTTT; cdr3_aa: CASTPGGDQPQHF
d_call: TRBD1; j_call: TRBJ1-4; clone_size: -; v_call: TRBV19; cdr3_nt: TGTGCCAGTAGTAGCATGACAGGGGGGCAAGAAAAACTGTTTTTT; cdr3_aa: CASSSMTGGQEKLFF
d_call: TRBD2; j_call: TRBJ2-1; clone_size: -; v_call: TRBV3-1/TRBV3-2; cdr3_nt: TGTGCCAGCAGCCCTACCGGGACTAGCGGGAAAGGTGAGCAGTTCTTC; cdr3_aa: CASSPTGTSGKGEQFF
d_call: -; j_call: TRBJ1-5; clone_size: few; v_call: TRBV3-1/TRBV3-2; cdr3_nt: TGTGCCAGCAGACCGAGGGAGGTCGGCAATCAGCCCCAGCATTTT; cdr3_aa: CASRPREVGNQPQHF
d_call: TRBD1; j_call: TRBJ1-1; clone_size: -; v_call: TRBV5-1; cdr3_nt: TGCGCCAGCAGCTTGGACAGGGGGCGAAGCACTGAAGCTTTCTTT; cdr3_aa: CASSLDRGRSTEAFF
d_call: TRBD1; j_call: TRBJ2-5; clone_size: few; v_call: TRBV28; cdr3_nt: TGTGCCAGCAGTCCACCGGGACAGGGCGAGACCCAGTACTTC; cdr3_aa: CASSPPGQGETQYF
d_call: -; j_call: TRBJ2-3; clone_size: -; v_call: TRBV18; cdr3_nt: TGTGCCAGCTCAATCGGGAGCACAGATACGCAGTATTTT; cdr3_aa: CASSIGSTDTQYF
d_call: TRBD2; j_call: TRBJ2-7; clone_size: -; v_call: TRBV27; cdr3_nt: TGTGCCAGCAGTCCGGGAGGGCCAGAAGAGCAGTACTTC; cdr3_aa: CASSPGGPEEQYF
d_call: TRBD1; j_call: TRBJ1-4; clone_size: once; v_call: TRBV2; cdr3_nt: TGTGCCAGCAGTGGAGGGGGCAATGAAAAACTGTTTTTT; cdr3_aa: CASSGGGNEKLFF
d_call: -; j_call: TRBJ2-3; clone_size: -; v_call: TRBV7-6; cdr3_nt: TGTGCCAGCAGCTTAGCCCCCAGCGGAGGGGCAGATACGCAGTATTTT; cdr3_aa: CASSLAPSGGADTQYF
d_call: TRBD1; j_call: TRBJ1-1; clone_size: -; v_call: TRBV30; cdr3_nt: TGTGCCTTGCAGACAGGGAACATGAACACTGAAGCTTTCTTT; cdr3_aa: CALQTGNMNTEAFF
d_call: -; j_call: TRBJ2-1; clone_size: -; v_call: TRBV19; cdr3_nt: TGTGCCAGTAGTATGGAGGCGTCTGCGTACAATGAGCAGTTCTTC; cdr3_aa: CASSMEASAYNEQFF
d_call: -; j_call: TRBJ1-4; clone_size: -; v_call: TRBV15; cdr3_nt: TGTGCCACCAGCAGAGAAAGGACAGCAACTAATGAAAAACTGTTTTTT; cdr3_aa: CATSRERTATNEKLFF
d_call: -; j_call: TRBJ1-5; clone_size: -; v_call: TRBV28; cdr3_nt: TGTGCCACCCGGGACAACCCCTTGGGCAATCAGCCCCAGCATTTT; cdr3_aa: CATRDNPLGNQPQHF
d_call: TRBD1; j_call: TRBJ1-5; clone_size: -; v_call: TRBV10-2; cdr3_nt: TGCGCCAGCAGGGAACCAGACAGGGGGCGGCCTCAGCCCCAGCATTTT; cdr3_aa: CASREPDRGRPQPQHF
d_call: TRBD2; j_call: TRBJ2-1; clone_size: -; v_call: TRBV5-1; cdr3_nt: TGCGCCAGCAGCTTGTTCGGGGGGTCCCTATACAATGAGCAGTTCTTC; cdr3_aa: CASSLFGGSLYNEQFF
d_call: TRBD1; j_call: TRBJ1-3; clone_size: -; v_call: TRBV18; cdr3_nt: TGTGCCAGCTCACCGATTGTCAAGGGGGCAGCTCTCGGAAACACCATATATTTT; cdr3_aa: CASSPIVKGAALGNTIYF
d_call: -; j_call: TRBJ1-5; clone_size: -; v_call: TRBV6-6; cdr3_nt: TGTGCCAGCAGTCGGTACAGGGAACTGAATCAGCCCCAGCATTTT; cdr3_aa: CASSRYRELNQPQHF
d_call: -; j_call: TRBJ1-1; clone_size: -; v_call: TRBV11-2; cdr3_nt: TGTGCCAGCAGCTTAGGGGGGCAGTCCCACCTCATGAACACTGAAGCTTTCTTT; cdr3_aa: CASSLGGQSHLMNTEAFF
d_call: TRBD2; j_call: TRBJ2-5; clone_size: -; v_call: TRBV5-1; cdr3_nt: TGCGCCAGCAGTGGGGGACTAGCGGGAGCGGGAGAGACCCAGTACTTC; cdr3_aa: CASSGGLAGAGETQYF
d_call: TRBD1; j_call: TRBJ1-2; clone_size: -; v_call: TRBV6-2/TRBV6-3; cdr3_nt: TGTGCCAGCAGTGCGCCGACAGGGGGAGGCTACACCTTC; cdr3_aa: CASSAPTGGGYTF
d_call: TRBD1; j_call: TRBJ2-3; clone_size: once; v_call: TRBV5-1; cdr3_nt: TGCGCCAGCAGCATGGGGCCGGGACAGGGCGCAGATACGCAGTATTTT; cdr3_aa: CASSMGPGQGADTQYF
d_call: -; j_call: TRBJ2-1; clone_size: -; v_call: TRBV11-1; cdr3_nt: TGTGCCAGCAGCTTAACGCCAGGCCATGAGCAGTTCTTC; cdr3_aa: CASSLTPGHEQFF
d_call: TRBD2; j_call: TRBJ2-3; clone_size: -; v_call: TRBV19; cdr3_nt: TGTGCCAGTAAGGTCGGAGCGGGAGTAAAGAATACGCAGTATTTT; cdr3_aa: CASKVGAGVKNTQYF
d_call: -; j_call: TRBJ1-5; clone_size: -; v_call: TRBV19; cdr3_nt: TGTGCCAGTAGTATAAGGGCAGGGCGAAGGGCTTGGGTCAATCAGCCCCAGCATTTT; cdr3_aa: CASSIRAGRRAWVNQPQHF
d_call: TRBD1; j_call: TRBJ2-7; clone_size: -; v_call: TRBV28; cdr3_nt: TGTGCCAGCAGTCTCCTAGGGGGCCTCTACGAGCAGTACTTC; cdr3_aa: CASSLLGGLYEQYF
d_call: -; j_call: TRBJ2-1; clone_size: -; v_call: TRBV6-5; cdr3_nt: TGTGCCAGCAGTTGGTTTCAGGGTGGCGATGAGCAGTTCTTC; cdr3_aa: CASSWFQGGDEQFF
d_call: TRBD2; j_call: TRBJ2-1; clone_size: -; v_call: TRBV19; cdr3_nt: TGTGCCAGTAGTCCCACCGTTGCGGGGGTCTCCTACAATGAGCAGTTCTTC; cdr3_aa: CASSPTVAGVSYNEQFF
d_call: TRBD2; j_call: TRBJ2-1; clone_size: -; v_call: TRBV7-9; cdr3_nt: TGTGCCAGCAGCCGGACTAGCAATGAGCAGTTCTTC; cdr3_aa: CASSRTSNEQFF